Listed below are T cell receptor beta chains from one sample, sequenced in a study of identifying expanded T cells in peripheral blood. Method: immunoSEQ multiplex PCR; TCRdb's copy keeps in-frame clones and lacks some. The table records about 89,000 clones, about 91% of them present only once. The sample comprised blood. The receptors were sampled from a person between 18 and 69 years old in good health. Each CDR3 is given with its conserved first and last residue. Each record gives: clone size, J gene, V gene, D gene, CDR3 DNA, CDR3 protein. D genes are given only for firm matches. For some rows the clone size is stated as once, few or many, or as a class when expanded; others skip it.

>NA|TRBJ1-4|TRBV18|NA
TGTGCCAGCTCACCACTATACAGGGACGAAAAACTGTTTTTT
CASSPLYRDEKLFF
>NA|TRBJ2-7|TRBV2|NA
TGTGCCAGCAGTAGGGCCTCCTACGAGCAGTACTTC
CASSRASYEQYF
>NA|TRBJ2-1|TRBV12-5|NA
TGTGCTAGTGGTTTGGGGATGGAGTACAATGAGCAGTTCTTC
CASGLGMEYNEQFF
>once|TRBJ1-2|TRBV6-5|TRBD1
TGTGCCAGCAGTTTTTACAGGGGGCCTAACTATGGCTACACCTTC
CASSFYRGPNYGYTF
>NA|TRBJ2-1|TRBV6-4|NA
TGTGCCAGCAGTGACTCGAACGTCAATGAGCAGTTCTTC
CASSDSNVNEQFF
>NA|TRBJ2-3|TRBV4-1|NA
TGCGCCAGCAGCCAAGAACCCAGCGAAAGCACAGATACGCAGTATTTT
CASSQEPSESTDTQYF
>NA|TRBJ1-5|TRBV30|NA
TGTGCCTGGAGCCCGGGGCTTCAGCCCCAGCATTTT
CAWSPGLQPQHF
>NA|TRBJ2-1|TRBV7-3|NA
TGTGCCAGCAGCTTAACGTCCCTAGCCGCTTACAATGAGCAGTTCTTC
CASSLTSLAAYNEQFF
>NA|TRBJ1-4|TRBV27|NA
TGTGCCAGCAGCACCCCAGGAAATGAAAAACTGTTTTTT
CASSTPGNEKLFF
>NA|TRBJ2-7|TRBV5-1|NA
TGCGCCAGCAGCTTGGAGGTTGGGGTCGAGCAGTACTTC
CASSLEVGVEQYF
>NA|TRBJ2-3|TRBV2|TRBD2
TGTGCCAGCTCACTAGCGGGAGTGATACCCCAGCCCACAGATACGCAGTATTTT
CASSLAGVIPQPTDTQYF
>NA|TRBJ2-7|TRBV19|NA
TGTGCCAGTAGTATTTCCATATCCTACGAGCAGTACTTC
CASSISISYEQYF
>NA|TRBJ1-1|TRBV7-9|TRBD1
TGTGCCAGCAGCTTAGTTCAGGGGGCCACTGAAGCTTTCTTT
CASSLVQGATEAFF
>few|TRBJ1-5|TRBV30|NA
TGTGCCTGGAGTGACAGCCAGGGGCAGCCCCAGCATTTT
CAWSDSQGQPQHF
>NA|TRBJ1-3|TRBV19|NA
TGTGCCAGTAGTATATTCCCCGGGAGCCGCTCTGGAAACACCATATATTTT
CASSIFPGSRSGNTIYF
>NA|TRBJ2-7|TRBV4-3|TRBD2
TGCGCCAGCAGCCAAGATCTAGCGGAAACAAACCCCTACGAGCAGTACTTC
CASSQDLAETNPYEQYF
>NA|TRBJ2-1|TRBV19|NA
TGTGCCAGTAGTATATTTCAGGGTTACAATGAGCAGTTCTTC
CASSIFQGYNEQFF
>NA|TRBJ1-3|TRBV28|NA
TGTGCCAGCAGCGGAAACACCATATATTTT
CASSGNTIYF
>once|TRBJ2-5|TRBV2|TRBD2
TGTGCCAGCAGAGCGGGGACGAGCCAAGAGACCCAGTACTTC
CASRAGTSQETQYF
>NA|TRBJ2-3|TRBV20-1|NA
TGCAGTGCTAGAGATACAGATACGCAGTATTTT
CSARDTDTQYF
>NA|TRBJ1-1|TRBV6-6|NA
TGTGCCAGCAGGGGGGGGGCCAAAAACACTGAAGCTTTCTTT
CASRGGAKNTEAFF
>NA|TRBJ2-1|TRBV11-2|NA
TGTGCCAGCAGCTCTAGGGGCAGGGGAAGGTACAATGAGCAGTTCTTC
CASSSRGRGRYNEQFF
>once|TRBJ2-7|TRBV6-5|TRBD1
TGTGCCAGCAGAGGACAGGGGTTCATTCTCTACGAGCAGTACTTC
CASRGQGFILYEQYF
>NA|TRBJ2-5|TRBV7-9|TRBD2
TGTGCCAGCAGCTTCTTGAGGGTCGTAGCGGGGGAGCAAGAGACCCAGTACTTC
CASSFLRVVAGEQETQYF